These 23 T cell receptor beta chains originate from one sample sequenced in a study of Graves' ophthalmopathy and Graves' hyperthyroidism. Amplified TCR beta CDR3 regions were obtained using RNA transcripts as template. An initial RT-PCR round employing HTBI primers preceded a second-round multiplex PCR. TCRdb reanalysed the multiplex PCR reads using MiXCR and keeps one entry per CDR3 protein. This table holds approximately 1.2 million distinct CDR3 sequences, approximately 35% found once. The material sequenced was peripheral blood or thyroid tissue (not recorded which). The receptor source for this set is an adult man with Graves' hyperthyroidism.

This clonotype has more than one count but fewer than ten. V is TRBV20-1 and J is TRBJ2-7, with TRBD1 matching 7 bases. CDR1 DFQATT and CDR2 SNEGSKA come from the germline V gene (reference sequence). The CDR3 has 14 amino acids. V trimming: 0 bases; J trimming: 5 bases; junction bases outside the gene matches: 7. The CDR3 loop is CSAREFKTGNEQYF. In DNA, the CDR3 is TGCAGTGCTAGAGAGTTCAAGACAGGGAACGAGCAGTACTTC.

This chain connects TRBV4-2 to TRBJ2-2, with 8 bases fitting TRBD2. After removal of 5 bases from V and 1 base from J, the junction contained 6 bases not matched to a gene. Germline lookup yields CDR1 LGHNA and CDR2 YNFKEQ. This CDR3 is 16 amino acids long. In nucleotides, the CDR3 is TGTGCCAGCAGCTGGGAGAGCGGGAGGAACACCGGGGAGCTGTTTTTT. Protein product: CASSWESGRNTGELFF.

There are a few counts of this clonotype. The chain employs TRBV9 and TRBJ1-3; the D gene is possibly TRBD1 (5 bases). The CDR3 has 16 amino acids. Trimming left V 0 bases short and J 1 base short, with 11 bases between. Per germline, CDR1 SGDLS and CDR2 YYNGEE. The CDR3 DNA reads TGTGCCAGCAGCGTAGAACAGGTCCCTTCTGGAAACACCATATATTTT. It codes for CASSVEQVPSGNTIYF.

At least ten counts were recorded for this clonotype. The V call is TRBV20-1, the J call TRBJ1-5; no clear D gene. The V end was cut by 0 bases, the J end by 4 bases, with 13 bases between. The germline V gene has CDR1 DFQATT and CDR2 SNEGSKA (reference sequence). The CDR3 runs to 15 residues. CDR3: CSARDEVLANQPQHF. The DNA of the CDR3 is TGCAGTGCTAGAGATGAAGTGTTGGCTAATCAGCCCCAGCATTTT.

In its sample, this clonotype was seen many times. This chain links TRBV15 with TRBJ1-1; perhaps TRBD1 as D (5 bases). Germline CDR1 LNHNV, CDR2 YYDKDF (reference sequence). Trimming took 1 base from V and 11 from J, leaving 14 bases between them. The CDR3 runs 13 residues. CDR3 protein: CATSRVRSGLAFF. Here the CDR3 DNA reads TGTGCCACCAGCAGAGTTCGATCAGGGTTGGCTTTCTTT.

This sequence joins TRBV10-3 and TRBJ2-5; tentative D call: TRBD1 (6 bases). The length of the CDR3 is 14 residues. V lost 2 bases and J 5 bases, leaving 12 bases between the germline ends. Per germline, CDR1 ENHRY and CDR2 SYGVKD. CDR3: CAISEKGVGETQYF. CDR3 sequence (DNA): TGTGCCATCAGTGAGAAGGGGGTTGGCGAGACCCAGTACTTC.

The sample holds many counts of this clonotype. This rearrangement joins TRBV7-6 to TRBJ2-7; the match to TRBD2 covers 7 bases. The CDR3 runs to 15 residues. In germline, CDR1 is SGHVS, CDR2 FNYEAQ. Trimming cost V 5 bases and J 2 bases; bases outside gene matches: 9. The CDR3 loop reads CASSPYGGGPYEQYF. The DNA of the CDR3 is TGTGCCAGCAGCCCATACGGCGGGGGACCCTACGAGCAGTACTTC.

The sample holds many counts of this clonotype. CDR3 in amino acids: CASTTGSYGYTF. The CDR3 DNA sequence: TGTGCCAGCACAACAGGAAGCTATGGCTACACCTTC. This chain uses TRBV6-5 with TRBJ1-2; possibly TRBD1 for D (5 bases). Germline V gives CDR1 MNHEY, CDR2 SVGAGI. The CDR3 covers 12 residues. Deletions cut 7 bases from V and 4 bases from J, with 10 bases between.

The chain combines TRBV30 with TRBJ2-7; 11 positions agree with TRBD1. V gave up 4 bases and J gave up 6 bases; unmatched junction bases: 5. The CDR3 has 13 amino acids. Looked up from germline, CDR1 is GTSNPN and CDR2 is SVGIG (reference sequence). The CDR3 spells CAWKGQGAVEQYF. In DNA form, the CDR3 reads TGTGCCTGGAAAGGACAGGGGGCCGTCGAGCAGTACTTC.

This clonotype was picked up many times. The chain links TRBV10-2 to TRBJ1-4, with a possible D match to TRBD1 (5 bases). The CDR3 contains 14 residues. Trimming removed 8 bases from V and 8 bases from J, with 18 bases in between. Germline-derived CDR1 and CDR2 are WSHSY and SAAADI. The CDR3 DNA sequence: TGCGCCAGCGGTGGGCAGACAGCCCGAGAAAAACTGTTTTTT. Its translation: CASGGQTAREKLFF.

Concerning this clonotype: With a much larger clone just one base away, this may be a read error. The rearrangement links TRBV29-1 to TRBJ1-3, with a weak D call TRBD1 (6 bases). The CDR3 is made up of 13 amino acids. CDR1 and CDR2 (germline): SQVTM, ANQGSEA. CDR3 in amino acids: CSVEEGAGNTVYF. CDR3 nucleotides: TGCAGCGTTGAAGAGGGGGCCGGAAACACCGTATATTTT. The complete variable domain, with remaining parts taken from reference TRBV29-1 and TRBJ1-3, reads SAVISQKPSRDICQRGTSLTIQCQVDSQVTMMFWYRQQPGQSLTLIATANQGSEATYESGFVIDKFPISRPNLTFSTLTVSNMSPEDSSIYLCSVEEGAGNTVYFGEGSWLTVV.

Note on this clonotype: This could be a read error, since a much larger clone is one nucleotide away. The CDR3 DNA follows: TGCGCCGGCAGCTTGGGGGGTCCGGCGGGAGAGACCCAGTACTTC. Protein product: CAGSLGGPAGETQYF. This chain uses TRBV5-1 with TRBJ2-5, with a possible D match to TRBD2 (6 bases). Germline V gene sequence: CDR1 SGHRS, CDR2 YFSETQ. The CDR3 length is 15 residues.

This clonotype has just a few counts. The chain joins TRBV7-8 to TRBJ2-7; TRBD1 matches 8 bases. The CDR3 extends over 16 amino acids. Germline V lookup: CDR1 SGHVS, CDR2 FQNEAQ. J gave up 4 bases and V 1 base, and 9 bases lay outside the gene matches. Here the CDR3 reads CASSLDSGGVVYEQYF. The CDR3, as DNA: TGTGCCAGCAGCTTAGATTCAGGGGGCGTTGTTTACGAGCAGTACTTC. Using reference TRBV7-8 and TRBJ2-7 for the parts outside the CDR3, the full variable domain is GAGVSQSPRYKVAKRGQDVALRCDPISGHVSLFWYQQALGQGPEFLTYFQNEAQLDKSGLPSDRFFAERPEGSVSTLKIQRTQQEDSAVYLCASSLDSGGVVYEQYFGPGTRLTVT.

About this clonotype: One base away lies a much larger clone, so this may be a sequencing read error. The chain has TRBV7-9 and TRBJ1-5, with 7 bases that match TRBD1. The CDR3 length is 17 residues. From germline, CDR1 is SEHNR and CDR2 FQNEAQ (reference sequence). CDR3 DNA sequence: TGTGCCAGCGGCTTAGGTTCGGGACAGCCTAGCAATCAGCCCCAGCATTTT. Translated: CASGLGSGQPSNQPQHF.

A few counts support this clonotype. The rearrangement joins TRBV30 to TRBJ2-5; perhaps D is TRBD1 or TRBD2 (5 bases each). Germline V gene data show CDR1 as GTSNPN and CDR2 as SVGIG (reference sequence). The CDR3 totals 14 residues. V lost 5 bases and J lost 5, with 18 bases in between. CDR3 DNA: TGTGCCTGGGGACTCGTCGGGACGAGGGAGACCCAGTACTTC. Amino acid sequence: CAWGLVGTRETQYF.

Many counts were recorded for this clonotype. This sequence joins TRBV19 and TRBJ2-5, with 7 nucleotides matching TRBD2. The CDR3 totals 13 residues. Germline lookup yields CDR1 LNHDA and CDR2 SQIVND (reference sequence). With V trimmed by 6 bases and J by 6 bases, 7 bases remained unmatched. The CDR3 loop reads CASSPAGVKTQYF. CDR3 sequence (DNA): TGTGCCAGTAGCCCCGCGGGGGTGAAGACCCAGTACTTC.

This chain uses TRBV28 with TRBJ1-1, with unresolved D. Germline V gene sequence: CDR1 MDHEN, CDR2 SYDVKM. The CDR3 extends over 13 amino acids. Between the trimmed V and J ends, which lost 6 bases and 3 bases, there was a span of 11 bases. Here the CDR3 reads CASRFVWDTEAFF. The CDR3 bases are TGTGCCAGCAGATTCGTCTGGGACACTGAAGCTTTCTTT.

The chain links TRBV5-1 to TRBJ2-3; 9 bases align to TRBD2. The ends lost 1 base at V and 2 bases at J; junction bases unmatched: 2. This CDR3 has 15 residues. Germline CDR1 is SGHRS and CDR2 is YFSETQ. CDR3 DNA: TGCGCCAGCAGCTTGTCTAGCGGGAACACAGATACGCAGTATTTT. Translation: CASSLSSGNTDTQYF.

This clonotype has ten or more counts. The chain joins TRBV2 to TRBJ1-2; the D is unclear. The CDR3 runs to 13 residues. Germline loops: CDR1 SNHLY, CDR2 FYNNEI. Deletions cut 3 bases from V and 4 bases from J, with 9 bases between. CDR3 sequence reads: CASSESRGYGYTF. The CDR3 nucleotides are TGTGCCAGCAGTGAGTCCCGAGGCTATGGCTACACCTTC.

Only one count was recorded for this clonotype. This may arise from a read error, as a much more abundant clone is one base away. V gene TRBV7-8 combines with J gene TRBJ2-7; D possibly corresponds to TRBD2 (6 bases). Per the germline V gene, CDR1 is SGHVS and CDR2 is FQNEAQ. The CDR3 has 14 residues. CDR3 protein: CASSGAGRTYGQYF. The CDR3 bases are TGTGCCAGCAGTGGCGCGGGACGCACCTACGGGCAGTACTTC. Full variable domain (rest looked up from reference TRBV7-8 and TRBJ2-7): GAGVSQSPRYKVAKRGQDVALRCDPISGHVSLFWYQQALGQGPEFLTYFQNEAQLDKSGLPSDRFFAERPEGSVSTLKIQRTQQEDSAVYLCASSGAGRTYGQYFGPGTRLTVT.

This clonotype has ten or more counts. The rearrangement joins TRBV19 to TRBJ2-6; D is unclear. This CDR3 is built from 13 residues. V was pared by 3 bases and J by 4 bases, with 4 bases between. CDR1 is LNHDA and CDR2 is SQIVND in the germline V gene (reference sequence). CDR3 bases: TGTGCCAGTAGTATTGGAGGGGCCAACGTCCTGACTTTC. Residues: CASSIGGANVLTF.

The V gene is TRBV6-1, the J gene TRBJ1-1; D remains unclear. The V and J ends lost 5 bases and 1 base respectively, with 14 bases between them. The CDR3 consists of 15 residues. Looked up from germline, CDR1 is MNHNS and CDR2 is SASEGT. This chain's CDR3 is CASSYSFLANTEAFF. The CDR3 DNA follows: TGTGCCAGCAGTTACTCGTTCCTCGCGAACACTGAAGCTTTCTTT.

The rearrangement links TRBV6-2 or TRBV6-3 to TRBJ1-1; no clear D gene. The germline V and J ends were trimmed by 2 bases and 11 bases, with 0 bases remaining between them. Germline V gene data show CDR1 as MNHEY and CDR2 as SVGEGT. The CDR3 is 8 residues long. The CDR3 is CASSYAFF. In DNA, the CDR3 is TGTGCCAGCAGTTACGCTTTCTTT.